These 22 T cell receptor beta chains originate from one sample sequenced in a study of technical replicates of blood from a handful of donors. TCRdb's copy holds only in-frame clones and misses some; the assay was immunoSEQ multiplex PCR. The repertoire consists of tens of thousands of clones, with around 93% occurring once and the leading ten covering more than 4%. What was sequenced was PBMCs. Every receptor here comes from a human donor in good health. Some clones in this sample may be carry-over from other donors' samples.

This clone turned up a few times. This chain links TRBV19 with TRBJ1-1; perhaps TRBD1 as D (6 bases). Germline CDR1 and CDR2: LNHDA and SQIVND (reference sequence). This CDR3 has 11 residues. Trimming removed 7 bases from V and 11 bases from J, with 14 bases in between. The chain's CDR3 is CASNPPGDAFF. In nucleotides, the CDR3 is TGTGCCAGTAACCCCCCAGGGGACGCTTTCTTT.

The chain has TRBV9 and TRBJ1-2, with 7 bases identical to TRBD1. V was pared by 4 bases and J by 0 bases, with 9 bases of the junction left unmatched. The V gene's germline CDR1 is SGDLS and CDR2 YYNGEE. The CDR3 has 16 residues. Written as DNA, the CDR3 is TGTGCCAGCAGCTCTAACCGGGACAGAGCTAACTATGGCTACACCTTC. Amino acids: CASSSNRDRANYGYTF.

This rearrangement joins TRBV19 to TRBJ2-3; D is perhaps TRBD2 (5 bases). The CDR3 has 13 amino acids. CDR1 is LNHDA and CDR2 is SQIVND in the germline V gene (reference sequence). V lost 9 bases, J lost 1 base, and 11 bases lay in between. The CDR3 spells CASRTEGTDTQYF. The CDR3 DNA reads as TGTGCCAGCCGGACGGAGGGCACAGATACGCAGTATTTT.

The V call is TRBV4-2, the J call TRBJ2-1; D is unresolved. V was clipped by 0 bases and J by 15 bases, with 12 bases between them. Per germline, CDR1 LGHNA and CDR2 YNFKEQ. This CDR3 is built from 12 residues. The DNA of the CDR3 is TGTGCCAGCAGCCAAGACTCAAGCCCCCTGTTCTTC. Its translation: CASSQDSSPLFF.

This chain links TRBV4-1 with TRBJ2-7, with 12 positions matching TRBD2. CDR1 is MGHRA, CDR2 YSYEKL, per germline. Trimming cost V 2 bases and J 3 bases; bases outside gene matches: 11. The CDR3 runs to 18 residues. The CDR3 is CASSQTQGTSGRHYEQYF. CDR3 DNA sequence: TGCGCCAGCAGCCAAACACAGGGAACTAGCGGGAGGCACTACGAGCAGTACTTC.

The gene calls are TRBV4-1 and TRBJ2-7; D call uncertain. The V end lost 6 bases, the J end lost 0 bases, and 24 bases lay between the germline ends. This CDR3 has 18 residues. Per the germline V gene, CDR1 is MGHRA and CDR2 is YSYEKL. This CDR3 reads CASSIFFPLGYSSYEQYF. DNA of the CDR3: TGCGCCAGCAGTATCTTTTTTCCTTTAGGATACAGCTCCTACGAGCAGTACTTC.

This clone was counted a single time. The chain is built from TRBV27 and TRBJ1-1, with TRBD1 identical over 8 bases. The CDR3 is 14 amino acids. CDR1 is MNHEY, CDR2 SMNVEV, per germline (reference sequence). The J segment lost 4 bases and the V segment lost 5 bases, leaving 6 bases of the junction unmatched. The chain's CDR3 is CASSTQGVSTEAFF. In DNA, the CDR3 is TGTGCCAGCAGTACACAGGGGGTGAGCACTGAAGCTTTCTTT.

This sequence joins TRBV6-5 and TRBJ2-5; D perhaps matches TRBD2 (6 bases). The CDR3 length is 13 residues. V dropped 8 bases and J dropped 2 bases, with 12 bases sitting between them. Germline V gene sequence: CDR1 MNHEY, CDR2 SVGAGI. Here the CDR3 DNA reads TGTGCCAGCGCGGAGGGGCGACAAGAGACCCAGTACTTC. This sequence encodes CASAEGRQETQYF.

The gene calls are TRBV18 and TRBJ2-7, with D possibly being TRBD1 (6 bases). V lost 2 bases, J lost 7 bases, and 21 bases lay in between. Germline V gene sequence: CDR1 KGHSH, CDR2 LQKENI. There are 16 residues in the CDR3. CDR3 protein: CASSPRRTRPTGEQYF. The CDR3 nucleotides read TGTGCCAGCTCACCAAGAAGGACCAGACCTACAGGGGAGCAGTACTTC.

The chain employs TRBV27 and TRBJ1-5; D gene uncertain. The CDR3 has 16 residues. The V and J ends lost 4 bases and 7 bases respectively, with 20 bases between them. CDR1 is MNHEY, CDR2 SMNVEV, per germline (reference sequence). CDR3 amino acids: CASSSTSTRGIQPQHF. DNA for the CDR3: TGTGCCAGCAGTTCTACCTCGACACGGGGTATACAGCCCCAGCATTTT.

The chain uses TRBV11-2 and TRBJ1-2, with D possibly being TRBD1 (5 bases). The CDR3 runs 11 residues. The germline V gene encodes CDR1 SGHAT and CDR2 FQNNGV. The V and J ends lost 7 bases and 12 bases respectively, with 15 bases between them. CDR3 sequence (DNA): TGTGCCAGCATGCGGCAGGGTATCCACACCTTC. Its translation: CASMRQGIHTF.

The rearrangement uses TRBV7-9 and TRBJ1-2, with 8 bases fitting TRBD1. This CDR3 comprises 18 residues. In germline, CDR1 is SEHNR, CDR2 FQNEAQ (reference sequence). Losses at the gene ends were 7 bases for V and 4 bases for J; bases not matched to a gene: 20. CDR3 sequence reads: CASTDQGANTPDGYGYTF. CDR3 DNA: TGTGCCAGCACCGACCAGGGGGCTAATACTCCGGATGGCTATGGCTACACCTTC.

In this sample, this clone turned up a few times. The chain links TRBV7-8 to TRBJ2-3, with TRBD2 identical over 11 bases. V shed 6 bases and J 0 bases; nucleotides not matched to a gene: 5. CDR1 and CDR2 (germline): SGHVS, FQNEAQ. The CDR3 spans 16 residues. DNA for the CDR3: TGTGCCAGCAGGCCGACTAGCGGGGTCAGCACAGATACGCAGTATTTT. It specifies CASRPTSGVSTDTQYF. Combining the CDR3 with reference TRBV7-8 and TRBJ2-3 gives the whole variable domain GAGVSQSPRYKVAKRGQDVALRCDPISGHVSLFWYQQALGQGPEFLTYFQNEAQLDKSGLPSDRFFAERPEGSVSTLKIQRTQQEDSAVYLCASRPTSGVSTDTQYFGPGTRLTVL.

The chain has TRBV7-9 and TRBJ2-3; TRBD2 matches at 8 bases. The CDR3 runs to 17 residues. The ends lost 4 bases at V and 1 base at J; junction bases unmatched: 10. The germline V gene has CDR1 SEHNR and CDR2 FQNEAQ (reference sequence). CDR3 bases: TGTGCCAGCAGCTGCGCCTCTGGCGGGAGGTGCACAGATACGCAGTATTTT. Amino acid sequence: CASSCASGGRCTDTQYF.

The CDR3 here is CASSSGTGNTEAFF. DNA for the CDR3: TGTGCCAGTAGCTCCGGGACAGGGAACACTGAAGCTTTCTTT. The chain links TRBV19 to TRBJ1-1; TRBD1 agrees at 8 bases. CDR1 is LNHDA and CDR2 is SQIVND in the germline V gene (reference sequence). V lost 6 bases and J lost 1; bases outside the gene matches: 4. This CDR3 is built from 14 residues.

This sequence joins TRBV7-9 and TRBJ2-7; D perhaps matches TRBD1 (6 bases). Looked up from germline, CDR1 is SEHNR and CDR2 is FQNEAQ (reference sequence). Trimming removed 4 bases from V and 4 bases from J, with 11 bases in between. The CDR3 consists of 13 residues. For the CDR3, the DNA is TGTGCCAGCAGCTCGGACAGTAATTACGAGCAGTACTTC. Translation: CASSSDSNYEQYF.

This clone has only one observation. The chain combines TRBV30 with TRBJ1-5; D possibly corresponds to TRBD1 (6 bases). V lost 5 bases and J lost 8, with 16 bases in between. The CDR3 has 13 amino acids. Germline V gene data show CDR1 as GTSNPN and CDR2 as SVGIG (reference sequence). In nucleotides, the CDR3 is TGTGCCTGGCAGGGGACCAGGGGAAAGCCCCAGCATTTT. Translated: CAWQGTRGKPQHF.

The V call is TRBV9, the J call TRBJ1-2, with a possible D match to TRBD1 (5 bases). The CDR3 has 14 residues. Germline assignment: CDR1 SGDLS and CDR2 YYNGEE. V was trimmed by 0 bases and J by 6 bases, leaving 12 bases between them. The CDR3 sequence is CASSVGGRGDGYTF. The DNA of the CDR3 is TGTGCCAGCAGCGTAGGGGGGAGGGGTGATGGCTACACCTTC.

DNA of the CDR3: TGTGCCACCAGCAGAGGGTGGGGGAGGTCAACTAATGAAAAACTGTTTTTT. Translated, it gives CATSRGWGRSTNEKLFF. This chain links TRBV15 with TRBJ1-4, with a possible D match to TRBD1 (5 bases). The length of the CDR3 is 17 residues. Germline V gene sequence: CDR1 LNHNV, CDR2 YYDKDF (reference sequence). V was trimmed by 1 base and J by 0 bases, leaving 12 bases between them.

CDR3: CASSLGVAGGPSGELFF. In DNA, the CDR3 is TGTGCCAGCAGCTTAGGGGTAGCGGGGGGGCCGTCCGGGGAGCTGTTTTTT. The V call is TRBV7-2, the J call TRBJ2-2; TRBD2 matches 11 bases. Trimming cost V 1 base and J 6 bases; bases outside gene matches: 7. Germline lookup yields CDR1 SGHTA and CDR2 FQGNSA. The CDR3 totals 17 residues.

The chain couples TRBV6-5 to TRBJ1-6; perhaps TRBD1 as D (5 bases). Germline CDR1 reads MNHEY; CDR2 reads SVGAGI. CDR3 length equals 15 residues. The V gene lost 9 bases and the J gene lost 1 base, with 13 bases spanning the gap. Here the CDR3 reads CASSGGFSYNSPLHF. Written as DNA, the CDR3 is TGTGCCAGTAGTGGGGGGTTTTCCTATAATTCACCCCTCCACTTT.

The CDR3 bases are TGTGCCAGCAGCAACCAAACAGGGGTTGCGGATGGCTACACCTTC. Protein product: CASSNQTGVADGYTF. The chain employs TRBV21-1 and TRBJ1-2; TRBD1 is the table's D call, not checked against the DNA. TRBV21-1 is deemed a pseudogene. This CDR3 region has 15 residues.